The clone carrying this T cell receptor beta chain has at least ten counts. What it binds is unknown. The sample comes from a study of T cells in Graves' hyperthyroidism and ophthalmopathy. Study overall: Before treatment of any kind, peripheral blood was taken at initial diagnosis.

Disease duration was under 3 months in the ophthalmopathy patients, who also had a Clinical Activity Score of at least 3 and a NOSPECS grade of at least 4. Study-level results: Peripheral blood also featured most of the thyroid clonotypes expanded above 0.001.

RNA transcripts provided the source from which TCR beta CDR3 regions were amplified. The primer set for the first-round RT-PCR of the TCR CDR3 was HTBI. TCRdb redid the calling of the multiplex PCR reads with MiXCR, one entry per CDR3 protein. The sample holds some 500,000 distinct CDR3 sequences; more than 15% are singletons and the top ten take approximately 30%. Germline V gives CDR1 SGHTA, CDR2 FQGNSA. This CDR3 comprises 12 residues. V lost 7 bases, J lost 6 bases, and 6 bases stayed unmatched. The gene calls are TRBV7-2 and TRBJ2-7; 7 bases align to TRBD1. Sequences were obtained from blood. This TCR was recovered from a woman between 25 and 40 years old with Graves' ophthalmopathy. CDR3 protein: CASKPTGVEQYF. The CDR3 region has the DNA TGTGCCAGCAAACCCACAGGGGTCGAGCAGTACTTC.